Sequencing of this T cell receptor beta chain was carried out in a study of chemoradiotherapy in HPV16-positive cancers. Assay used: immunoSEQ multiplex PCR; TCRdb lists only in-frame clones, some missing. The sample holds 3,000 to 3,500 clones, 84% seen once. Whole-study findings and limits: The functional HPV-specific definition rests on just two HPV16-positive patients.

The J segment lost 4 bases and the V segment lost 5 bases, leaving 9 bases of the junction unmatched. This CDR3 has 15 amino acids. CDR1 and CDR2 (germline): MNHEY, SMNVEV (reference sequence). On this clone: The antigen remains unidentified.

The TCR originated in a human donor with HPV-associated anogenital cancer. Sequences were derived from tumor tissue, sampled from a patient who underwent chemoradiotherapy. This chain links TRBV27 with TRBJ1-1; 8 positions agree with TRBD1. CDR3 amino acids: CASSPWQGATTEAFF. In nucleotides, the CDR3 is TGTGCCAGCAGTCCCTGGCAGGGGGCTACCACTGAAGCTTTCTTT.